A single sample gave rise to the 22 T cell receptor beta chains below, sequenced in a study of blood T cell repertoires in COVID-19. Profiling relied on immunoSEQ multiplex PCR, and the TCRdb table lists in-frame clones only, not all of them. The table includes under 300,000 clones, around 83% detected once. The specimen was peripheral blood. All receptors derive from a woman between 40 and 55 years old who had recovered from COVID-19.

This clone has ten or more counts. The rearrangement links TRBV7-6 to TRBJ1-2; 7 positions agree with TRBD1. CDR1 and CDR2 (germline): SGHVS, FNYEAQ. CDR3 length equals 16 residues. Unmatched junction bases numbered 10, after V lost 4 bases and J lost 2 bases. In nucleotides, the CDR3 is TGTGCCAGCAGCTCGTATTCCAGAGGGGGCAACTATGGCTACACCTTC. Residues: CASSSYSRGGNYGYTF.

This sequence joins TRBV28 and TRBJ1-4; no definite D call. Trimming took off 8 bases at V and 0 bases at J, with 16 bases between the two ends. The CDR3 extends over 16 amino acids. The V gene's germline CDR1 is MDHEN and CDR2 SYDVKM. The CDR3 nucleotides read TGTGCCAGCGAAGCGGGCCTCCCTGCAACTAATGAAAAACTGTTTTTT. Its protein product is CASEAGLPATNEKLFF.

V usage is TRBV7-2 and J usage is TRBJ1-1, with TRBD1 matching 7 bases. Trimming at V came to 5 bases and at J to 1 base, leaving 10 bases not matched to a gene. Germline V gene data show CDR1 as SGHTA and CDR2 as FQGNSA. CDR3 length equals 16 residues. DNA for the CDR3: TGTGCCAGCAGCCCCGGACAGGCCCCCTGGAACACTGAAGCTTTCTTT. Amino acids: CASSPGQAPWNTEAFF.

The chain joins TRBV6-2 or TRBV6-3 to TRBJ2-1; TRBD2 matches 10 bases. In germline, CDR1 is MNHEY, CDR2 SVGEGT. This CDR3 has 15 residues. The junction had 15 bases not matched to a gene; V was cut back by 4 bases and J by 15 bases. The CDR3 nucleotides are TGTGCCAGCAGTTCGTCTAGCGGGGGCCGACGGGTTTCGTTCTTC. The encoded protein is CASSSSSGGRRVSFF.

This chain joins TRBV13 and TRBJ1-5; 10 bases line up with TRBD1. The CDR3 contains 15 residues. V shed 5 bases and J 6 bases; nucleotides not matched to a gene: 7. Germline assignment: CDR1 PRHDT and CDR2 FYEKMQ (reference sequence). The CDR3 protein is CASSRQGAASQPQHF. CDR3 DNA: TGTGCCAGCAGCCGACAGGGGGCGGCGAGTCAGCCCCAGCATTTT.

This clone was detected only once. In DNA form, the CDR3 reads TGTGCCAGCAGTGCCAGTCCGTATGGCTACACCTTC. The encoded protein is CASSASPYGYTF. The chain carries TRBV2 and TRBJ1-2; D unresolved. The V gene lost 4 bases and the J gene lost 5 bases, with 8 bases spanning the gap. Germline V CDR1 and CDR2: SNHLY, FYNNEI. This CDR3 comprises 12 residues.

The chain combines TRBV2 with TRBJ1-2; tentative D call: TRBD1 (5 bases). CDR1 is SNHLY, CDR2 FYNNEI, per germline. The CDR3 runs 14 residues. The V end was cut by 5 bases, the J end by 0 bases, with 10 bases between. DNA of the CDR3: TGTGCCAGCAGTAAGGACATTGCTAACTATGGCTACACCTTC. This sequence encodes CASSKDIANYGYTF.

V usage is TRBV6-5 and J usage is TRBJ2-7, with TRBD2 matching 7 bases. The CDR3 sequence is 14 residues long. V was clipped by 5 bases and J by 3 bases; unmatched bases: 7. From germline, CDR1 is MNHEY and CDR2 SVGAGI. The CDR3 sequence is CASSLAANSYEQYF. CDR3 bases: TGTGCCAGCAGTCTAGCGGCTAATAGCTACGAGCAGTACTTC.

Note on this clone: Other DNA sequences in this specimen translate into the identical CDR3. The CDR3 here is CASSPGAQETQYF. DNA of the CDR3: TGTGCCAGCTCACCAGGGGCGCAAGAGACCCAGTACTTC. The rearrangement joins TRBV18 to TRBJ2-5; maybe TRBD1 (5 bases). The germline gives CDR1 KGHSH, CDR2 LQKENI. This CDR3 is 13 amino acids long. Trimming left V 2 bases short and J 2 bases short, with 6 bases between. Complete variable domain (other parts from reference TRBV18 and TRBJ2-5): NAGVMQNPRHLVRRRGQEARLRCSPMKGHSHVYWYRQLPEEGLKFMVYLQKENIIDESGMPKERFSAEFPKEGPSILRIQQVVRGDSAAYFCASSPGAQETQYFGPGTRLLVL.

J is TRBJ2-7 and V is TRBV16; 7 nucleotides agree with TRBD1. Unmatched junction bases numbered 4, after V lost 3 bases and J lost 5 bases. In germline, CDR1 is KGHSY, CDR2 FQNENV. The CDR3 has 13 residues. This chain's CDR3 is CASSQQGVDEQYF. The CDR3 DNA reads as TGTGCCAGCAGCCAGCAGGGGGTCGACGAGCAGTACTTC.

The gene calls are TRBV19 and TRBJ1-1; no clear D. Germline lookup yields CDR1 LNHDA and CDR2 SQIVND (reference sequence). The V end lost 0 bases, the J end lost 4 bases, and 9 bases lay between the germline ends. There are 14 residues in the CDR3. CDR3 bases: TGTGCCAGTAGTATAGATAATTTCGGCACTGAAGCTTTCTTT. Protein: CASSIDNFGTEAFF. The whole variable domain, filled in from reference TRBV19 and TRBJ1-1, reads DGGITQSPKYLFRKEGQNVTLSCEQNLNHDAMYWYRQDPGQGLRLIYYSQIVNDFQKGDIAEGYSVSREKKESFPLTVTSAQKNPTAFYLCASSIDNFGTEAFFGQGTRLTVV.

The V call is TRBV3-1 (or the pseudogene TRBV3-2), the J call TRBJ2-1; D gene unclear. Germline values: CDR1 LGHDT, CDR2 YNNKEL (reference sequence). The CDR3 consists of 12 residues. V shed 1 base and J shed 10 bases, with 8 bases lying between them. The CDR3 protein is CASSQVYGEQFF. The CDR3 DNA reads TGTGCCAGCAGCCAAGTTTACGGGGAGCAGTTCTTC.

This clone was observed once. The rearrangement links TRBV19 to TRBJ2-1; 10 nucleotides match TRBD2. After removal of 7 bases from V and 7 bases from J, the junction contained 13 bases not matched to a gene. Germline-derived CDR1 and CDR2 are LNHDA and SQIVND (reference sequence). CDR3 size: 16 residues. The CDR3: CASTLSGGRRGNEQFF. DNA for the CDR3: TGTGCCAGTACCCTTAGCGGGGGGCGAAGGGGGAATGAGCAGTTCTTC.

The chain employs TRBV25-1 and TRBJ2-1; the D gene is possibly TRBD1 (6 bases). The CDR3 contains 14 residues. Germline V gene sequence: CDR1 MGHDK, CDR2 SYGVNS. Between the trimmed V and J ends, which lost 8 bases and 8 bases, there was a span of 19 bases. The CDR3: CASGQTTGFDEQFF. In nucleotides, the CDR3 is TGTGCCAGCGGACAGACAACAGGGTTCGATGAGCAGTTCTTC.

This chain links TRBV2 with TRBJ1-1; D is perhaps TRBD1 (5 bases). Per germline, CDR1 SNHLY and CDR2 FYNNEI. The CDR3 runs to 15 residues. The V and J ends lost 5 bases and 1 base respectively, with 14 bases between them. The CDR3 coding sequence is TGTGCCAGCAGTTCAATAGGGGCGGAGAACACTGAAGCTTTCTTT. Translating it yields CASSSIGAENTEAFF.

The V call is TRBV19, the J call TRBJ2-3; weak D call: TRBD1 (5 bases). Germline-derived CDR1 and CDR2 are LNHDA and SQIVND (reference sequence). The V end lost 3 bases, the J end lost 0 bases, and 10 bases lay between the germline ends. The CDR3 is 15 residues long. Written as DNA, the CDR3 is TGTGCCAGTAGTATGACAGTCCCAAGCACAGATACGCAGTATTTT. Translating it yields CASSMTVPSTDTQYF.

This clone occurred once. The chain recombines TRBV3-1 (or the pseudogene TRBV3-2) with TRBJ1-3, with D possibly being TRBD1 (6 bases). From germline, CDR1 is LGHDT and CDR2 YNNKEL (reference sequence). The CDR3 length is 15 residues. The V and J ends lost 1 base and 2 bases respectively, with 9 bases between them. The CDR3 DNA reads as TGTGCCAGCAGCCAAGGACAGGCTCCTGGAAACACCATATATTTT. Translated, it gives CASSQGQAPGNTIYF.

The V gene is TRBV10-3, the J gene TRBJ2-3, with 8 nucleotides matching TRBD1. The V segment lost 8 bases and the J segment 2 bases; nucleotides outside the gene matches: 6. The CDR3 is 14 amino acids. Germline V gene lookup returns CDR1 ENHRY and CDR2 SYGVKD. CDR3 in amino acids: CAIWDRLSTDTQYF. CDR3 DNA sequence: TGTGCCATCTGGGACAGGCTATCCACAGATACGCAGTATTTT.

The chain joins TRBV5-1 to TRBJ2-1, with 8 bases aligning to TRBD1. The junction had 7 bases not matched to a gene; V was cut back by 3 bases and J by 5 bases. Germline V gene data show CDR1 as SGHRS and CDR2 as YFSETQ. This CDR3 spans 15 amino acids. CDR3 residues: CASSWAGQVNNEQFF. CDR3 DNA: TGCGCCAGCAGCTGGGCGGGACAGGTTAACAATGAGCAGTTCTTC. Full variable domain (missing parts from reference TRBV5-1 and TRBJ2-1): KAGVTQTPRYLIKTRGQQVTLSCSPISGHRSVSWYQQTPGQGLQFLFEYFSETQRNKGNFPGRFSGRQFSNSRSEMNVSTLELGDSALYLCASSWAGQVNNEQFFGPGTRLTVL.

The CDR3 spells CASSPSGAYNEQFF. The CDR3 DNA is TGTGCCAGCAGCCCCTCGGGGGCCTACAATGAGCAGTTCTTC. J is TRBJ2-1 and V is TRBV7-3, with a weak D call TRBD2 (6 bases). This CDR3 contains 14 residues. Germline-derived CDR1 and CDR2 are SGHTA and FQGTGA. Trimming shortened V by 5 bases and J by 2 bases, and 10 bases separated the two germline ends.

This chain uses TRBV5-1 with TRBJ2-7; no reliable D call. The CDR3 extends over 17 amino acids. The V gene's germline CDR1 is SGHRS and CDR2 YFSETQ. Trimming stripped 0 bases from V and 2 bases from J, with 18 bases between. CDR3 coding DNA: TGCGCCAGCAGCTTGGGGGCTGATACGGATATAGCCTACGAGCAGTACTTC. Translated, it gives CASSLGADTDIAYEQYF.

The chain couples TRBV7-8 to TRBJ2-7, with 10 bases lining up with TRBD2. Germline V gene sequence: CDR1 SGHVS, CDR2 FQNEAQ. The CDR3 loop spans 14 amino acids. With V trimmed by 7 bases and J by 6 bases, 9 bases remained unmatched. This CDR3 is CASTLGTSEFEQYF. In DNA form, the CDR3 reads TGTGCCAGCACCCTCGGGACTAGCGAGTTCGAGCAGTACTTC.